The 2 T cell receptor beta chains below come from one sample, sequenced in a study of T cells in women clearing cervical HPV infection. Data came from immunoSEQ multiplex PCR; TCRdb stores just in-frame clones and leaves some out. The listing contains about 20,000 clones. Material for sequencing was blood buffy coat. All receptors derive from a woman aged 18 to 75 with a cervical HPV16 infection that either progressed to CIN3+ or cleared (not recorded which).

Regarding this clone: The read stops 3 residues short of the end of the CDR3; the missing end is completed from the germline J gene. The V gene is TRBV30, the J gene TRBJ2-3; 7 nucleotides match TRBD1. Losses at the gene ends were 1 base for V and 2 bases for J; bases not matched to a gene: 9. The CDR3 is 16 residues long. Germline CDR1 and CDR2: GTSNPN and SVGIG (reference sequence). The CDR3 loop reads CAWSGRGSGITDTQYF. The part of the CDR3 DNA that was read is TGTGCCTGGAGTGGCAGGGGGAGCGGCATCACAGATACG.

About this clone itself: Read coverage stops 3 residues before the CDR3 terminus; the germline J gene supplies the remainder. This sample also contains other DNA sequences that code for the same CDR3. This chain connects TRBV20-1 to TRBJ1-3, with D unresolved. Trimming left V 6 bases short and J 2 bases short, with 11 bases between. Germline loops: CDR1 DFQATT, CDR2 SNEGSKA (reference sequence). The CDR3 extends over 13 amino acids. CDR3 residues: CSAPAGTGNTIYF. The sequenced part of the CDR3 DNA is TGCAGTGCCCCCGCGGGGACTGGAAACACC.